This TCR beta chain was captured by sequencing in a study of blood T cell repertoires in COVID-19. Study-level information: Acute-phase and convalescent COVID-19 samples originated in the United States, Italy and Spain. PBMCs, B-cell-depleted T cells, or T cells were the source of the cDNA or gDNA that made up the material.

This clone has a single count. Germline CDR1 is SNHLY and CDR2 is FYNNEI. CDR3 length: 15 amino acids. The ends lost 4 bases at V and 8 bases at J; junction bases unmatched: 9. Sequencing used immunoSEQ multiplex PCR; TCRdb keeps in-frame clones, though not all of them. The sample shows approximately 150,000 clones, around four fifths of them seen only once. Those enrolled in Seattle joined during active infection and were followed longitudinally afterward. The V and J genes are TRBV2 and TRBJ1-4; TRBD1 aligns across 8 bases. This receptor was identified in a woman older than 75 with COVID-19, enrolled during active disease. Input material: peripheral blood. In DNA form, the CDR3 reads TGTGCCAGCAGTGTAAGCAGGACAGGGAACGAAAAACTGTTTTTT. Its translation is CASSVSRTGNEKLFF.